Presented here are 25 T cell receptor beta chains from one specimen sequenced in a study of T cell changes during pregnancy in multiple sclerosis. The assay was immunoSEQ multiplex PCR, and TCRdb's table has in-frame clones only and misses some. The sample records roughly 51,000 clones, roughly 94% being singletons. This specimen was CD8+ T cells from peripheral blood mononuclear cells, taken before pregnancy. These receptors all come from a female donor with multiple sclerosis, enrolled in a pregnancy study.

The chain employs TRBV5-6 and TRBJ2-1; weak D call: TRBD1 (5 bases). Trimming took off 4 bases at V and 9 bases at J, with 11 bases between the two ends. The germline CDR1 and CDR2 sequences are SGHDT and YYEEEE. This CDR3 is built from 12 residues. The CDR3 sequence: CASSLLRGEQFF. CDR3 sequence (DNA): TGTGCCAGCAGCCTCTTAAGGGGTGAGCAGTTCTTC. Complete variable domain (other parts from reference TRBV5-6 and TRBJ2-1): DAGVTQSPTHLIKTRGQQVTLRCSPKSGHDTVSWYQQALGQGPQFIFQYYEEEERQRGNFPDRFSGHQFPNYSSELNVNALLLGDSALYLCASSLLRGEQFFGPGTRLTVL.

The chain recombines TRBV5-6 with TRBJ2-1, with 7 bases fitting TRBD2. Germline assignment: CDR1 SGHDT and CDR2 YYEEEE. The CDR3 length is 14 residues. Trimming at V came to 5 bases and at J to 0 bases, leaving 2 bases not matched to a gene. The CDR3 DNA sequence: TGTGCCAGCAGTGGCGGGAGCTCCTACAATGAGCAGTTCTTC. Its protein product is CASSGGSSYNEQFF. Drawing the rest from reference TRBV5-6 and TRBJ2-1, the complete variable domain is DAGVTQSPTHLIKTRGQQVTLRCSPKSGHDTVSWYQQALGQGPQFIFQYYEEEERQRGNFPDRFSGHQFPNYSSELNVNALLLGDSALYLCASSGGSSYNEQFFGPGTRLTVL.

V and J are TRBV5-6 and TRBJ2-7; D gene uncertain. Trimming took 0 bases from V and 4 from J, leaving 11 bases between them. CDR1 is SGHDT and CDR2 is YYEEEE in the germline V gene. The CDR3 spans 14 residues. Here the CDR3 reads CASSLEQIPYEQYF. The CDR3 DNA follows: TGTGCCAGCAGCTTGGAACAAATTCCGTACGAGCAGTACTTC.

This chain connects TRBV5-4 to TRBJ2-7; D is undetermined. The CDR3 totals 12 residues. V was clipped by 3 bases and J by 6 bases, with 10 bases between them. The germline CDR1 and CDR2 sequences are SGHNT and YYREEE (reference sequence). The DNA of the CDR3 is TGTGCCAGCAGCTGGGTTGCAGGCGAGCAGTACTTC. This encodes CASSWVAGEQYF.

The chain joins TRBV9 to TRBJ2-4, with a tentative D call TRBD2 (5 bases). CDR1 is SGDLS, CDR2 YYNGEE, per germline. The CDR3 runs 18 residues. Trimming left V 3 bases short and J 0 bases short, with 19 bases between. Here the CDR3 DNA reads TGTGCCAGCAGCGACTCCAAGAGGGAAGGGCTAGCCAAAAACATTCAGTACTTC. Translation: CASSDSKREGLAKNIQYF.

The chain recombines TRBV27 with TRBJ1-1, with D tentatively TRBD1 (5 bases). Germline values: CDR1 MNHEY, CDR2 SMNVEV (reference sequence). This CDR3 is built from 15 residues. V lost 5 bases to trimming and J lost 0 bases, with 13 bases between them. CDR3 in amino acids: CASSGGGGMNTEAFF. CDR3 bases: TGTGCCAGCAGTGGGGGTGGGGGGATGAACACTGAAGCTTTCTTT.

DNA of the CDR3: TGTGCCACCAGCACCCATAGCGGGACCAACACCGGGGAGCTGTTTTTT. Translated: CATSTHSGTNTGELFF. The gene calls are TRBV15 and TRBJ2-2; TRBD2 matches at 8 bases. The CDR3 extends over 16 amino acids. V lost 4 bases, J lost 2 bases, and 6 bases stayed unmatched. CDR1 and CDR2 (germline): LNHNV, YYDKDF (reference sequence). Full variable domain (missing parts from reference TRBV15 and TRBJ2-2): DAMVIQNPRYQVTQFGKPVTLSCSQTLNHNVMYWYQQKSSQAPKLLFHYYDKDFNNEADTPDNFQSRRPNTSFCFLDIRSPGLGDTAMYLCATSTHSGTNTGELFFGEGSRLTVL.

The chain recombines TRBV5-3 with TRBJ2-7; D is undetermined. TRBV5-3 is labeled an ORF, and its function is uncertain. CDR3 length: 17 residues. The ends were cut back, 0 bases at V and 0 bases at J, with 16 bases in the middle. For the CDR3, the DNA is TGTGCCAGAAGCTTGGTGACTTGTTCATTGGGCTCCTACGAGCAGTACTTC. Translation gives CARSLVTCSLGSYEQYF.

The chain joins TRBV4-2 to TRBJ2-1, with TRBD2 matching over 8 bases. J gave up 2 bases and V 6 bases, and 6 bases lay outside the gene matches. This CDR3 is built from 15 residues. Germline CDR1 LGHNA, CDR2 YNFKEQ. CDR3 sequence: CASRLRLAPYNEQFF. DNA of the CDR3: TGTGCCAGCAGACTCAGACTAGCGCCCTACAATGAGCAGTTCTTC.

This clone was seen a handful of times. The rearrangement links TRBV4-1 to TRBJ2-7, with D unclear. The CDR3 contains 14 residues. Trimming pared 6 bases from V and 5 bases from J, leaving 17 bases between. Germline CDR1 and CDR2: MGHRA and YSYEKL. The CDR3: CASRTSLGRHEQYF. CDR3 nucleotides: TGCGCCAGCAGGACCAGTTTGGGCCGCCACGAGCAGTACTTC.

The gene calls are TRBV15 and TRBJ2-2, with D unresolved. The CDR3 totals 13 residues. The V end was cut by 3 bases, the J end by 8 bases, with 10 bases between. Looked up from germline, CDR1 is LNHNV and CDR2 is YYDKDF (reference sequence). CDR3 region: CATSSKEAGELFF. CDR3 in DNA: TGTGCCACCAGCAGCAAGGAAGCGGGGGAGCTGTTTTTT.

The V call is TRBV7-4, the J call TRBJ1-3, with no clear D. Germline CDR1 and CDR2: SGHVT and SQSDAQ. With 5 bases removed from V and 0 bases from J, the gap between germline ends came to 26 bases. The length of the CDR3 is 20 residues. CDR3 coding DNA: TGTGCCAGCAGCCTAACCAATTTGAGGCAGCCCAAGAGCTCTGGAAACACCATATATTTT. Its translation is CASSLTNLRQPKSSGNTIYF.

The rearrangement links TRBV7-9 to TRBJ2-7; 12 bases are a match to TRBD1. V trimming: 9 bases; J trimming: 1 base; junction bases outside the gene matches: 10. This CDR3 contains 16 residues. Germline lookup yields CDR1 SEHNR and CDR2 FQNEAQ (reference sequence). The CDR3 loop is CASTGTGGPHSYEQYF. Here the CDR3 DNA reads TGTGCCAGTACTGGGACAGGGGGCCCTCATTCCTACGAGCAGTACTTC.

This clone has just one count. The J gene is TRBJ2-7, the V gene TRBV7-9, with 7 bases aligning to TRBD2. This CDR3 comprises 13 residues. V dropped 5 bases and J dropped 7; count of bases not matched to a gene: 8. Germline V gene data show CDR1 as SEHNR and CDR2 as FQNEAQ (reference sequence). CDR3 sequence (DNA): TGTGCCAGCAGCATACGACTAGCTCGGGAGCAGTACTTC. It codes for CASSIRLAREQYF. Looking up the rest from reference TRBV7-9 and TRBJ2-7 gives the full variable domain: DTGVSQNPRHKITKRGQNVTFRCDPISEHNRLYWYRQTLGQGPEFLTYFQNEAQLEKSRLLSDRFSAERPKGSFSTLEIQRTEQGDSAMYLCASSIRLAREQYFGPGTRLTVT.

The chain has TRBV2 and TRBJ2-7; no firm D call. The germline V and J ends were trimmed by 4 bases and 4 bases, with 8 bases remaining between them. Per germline, CDR1 SNHLY and CDR2 FYNNEI. CDR3 length: 12 residues. The CDR3 DNA is TGTGCCAGCAGTGCGGTATTGTACGAGCAGTACTTC. It specifies CASSAVLYEQYF.

The chain joins TRBV10-3 to TRBJ2-1, with D tentatively TRBD1 (6 bases). The CDR3 loop spans 13 amino acids. Deletions cut 5 bases from V and 4 bases from J, with 9 bases between. The germline CDR1 and CDR2 sequences are ENHRY and SYGVKD. CDR3 amino acids: CAISLDRYNEQFF. The CDR3 nucleotides read TGTGCCATCAGTTTAGACAGGTACAATGAGCAGTTCTTC.

V is TRBV4-1 and J is TRBJ2-5, with 7 bases aligning to TRBD1. Germline assignment: CDR1 MGHRA and CDR2 YSYEKL. The junction had 14 bases not matched to a gene; V was cut back by 0 bases and J by 4 bases. CDR3 length equals 18 residues. The CDR3 spells CASSQDAAAGGERETQYF. As DNA, the CDR3 is TGCGCCAGCAGCCAAGATGCGGCTGCAGGGGGAGAGCGAGAGACCCAGTACTTC.

The chain uses TRBV11-2 and TRBJ2-3; D unclear. Germline V lookup: CDR1 SGHAT, CDR2 FQNNGV. Trimming shortened V by 1 base and J by 1 base, and 9 bases separated the two germline ends. This CDR3 has 15 amino acids. CDR3 residues: CASSLVRMRTDTQYF. The CDR3 DNA reads TGTGCCAGCAGCTTAGTCAGGATGCGCACAGATACGCAGTATTTT. Complete variable domain (other parts from reference TRBV11-2 and TRBJ2-3): EAGVAQSPRYKIIEKRQSVAFWCNPISGHATLYWYQQILGQGPKLLIQFQNNGVVDDSQLPKDRFSAERLKGVDSTLKIQPAKLEDSAVYLCASSLVRMRTDTQYFGPGTRLTVL.

This clone occurred a few times. CDR3 in DNA: TGCAGCGGTCGGACAGGGGAATATGGCTACACCTTC. Residues: CSGRTGEYGYTF. This rearrangement joins TRBV29-1 to TRBJ1-2; 9 bases match TRBD1. V lost 7 bases to trimming and J lost 5 bases; unmatched junction nucleotides: 5. This CDR3 comprises 12 residues. Germline assignment: CDR1 SQVTM and CDR2 ANQGSEA.

The CDR3 region is CASTVGDSSGNTIYF. The CDR3 DNA follows: TGTGCCAGCACCGTCGGGGACTCTTCTGGAAACACCATATATTTT. V and J are TRBV9 and TRBJ1-3; D perhaps matches TRBD1 (5 bases). CDR1 is SGDLS and CDR2 is YYNGEE in the germline V gene. V lost 6 bases to trimming and J lost 1 base, with 14 bases between them. The CDR3 sequence is 15 residues long.

The chain couples TRBV19 to TRBJ2-3; D gene uncertain. This CDR3 comprises 15 residues. CDR1 is LNHDA, CDR2 SQIVND, per germline (reference sequence). V lost 1 base to trimming and J lost 1 base, with 9 bases between them. CDR3 residues: CASSIGAQGTDTQYF. CDR3 bases: TGTGCCAGTAGTATAGGTGCTCAGGGCACAGATACGCAGTATTTT.

The CDR3 loop reads CASSQESGSGYTF. The CDR3 DNA follows: TGTGCCAGCAGCCAGGAGTCGGGGAGTGGCTACACCTTC. The chain links TRBV7-8 to TRBJ1-2; unclear D gene. V was shortened by 5 bases and J by 7 bases, with 14 bases between the two germline ends. There are 13 residues in the CDR3. Per the germline V gene, CDR1 is SGHVS and CDR2 is FQNEAQ.

This clone was observed once. The chain combines TRBV28 with TRBJ1-2; TRBD1 is a possible D gene (6 bases). The CDR3 is 12 residues long. V was clipped by 7 bases and J by 7 bases, with 13 bases between them. CDR1 and CDR2 (germline): MDHEN, SYDVKM. Here the CDR3 DNA reads TGTGCCAGCACCAACAGGGTACTTGGCTACACCTTC. This encodes CASTNRVLGYTF.

The chain uses TRBV28 and TRBJ1-5; D is perhaps TRBD1 (5 bases). Germline values: CDR1 MDHEN, CDR2 SYDVKM. V lost 6 bases and J lost 5, with 17 bases in between. This CDR3 is built from 15 residues. This CDR3 reads CASSPDTEGHQPQHF. CDR3 nucleotides: TGTGCCAGCAGCCCGGACACTGAAGGGCATCAGCCCCAGCATTTT.

The chain has TRBV19 and TRBJ2-7; the D gene is possibly TRBD1 (6 bases). The CDR3 sequence is 15 residues long. V lost 4 bases to trimming and J lost 3 bases, with 16 bases between them. Germline CDR1 reads LNHDA; CDR2 reads SQIVND (reference sequence). CDR3: CASSTTRDKYYEQYF. The CDR3 DNA is TGTGCCAGTAGTACTACTCGGGACAAATACTACGAGCAGTACTTC.